This T cell receptor (beta chain) stems from a study of cytomegalovirus exposure and HLA in healthy donors. As for the study in general: A subsequent analysis reported that the 120 validation repertoires were produced on the same platform that had also been used for the roughly 700 first-cohort repertoires.

Assay used: immunoSEQ multiplex PCR; TCRdb lists only in-frame clones, some missing. Seen here are 150,000 to 200,000 clones, around 96% observed once, and the top ten hold approximately 0.82%. Comments on this clone: Its antigen is unknown.

Study-level results: Subsequent analysis showed first-cohort TCR clusters tending to co-occur in some 110 validation repertoires.

CDR1 is MNHEY and CDR2 is SMNVEV in the germline V gene (reference sequence). Between the trimmed V and J ends, which lost 1 base and 4 bases, there was a span of 9 bases. CDR3 length: 14 residues. Sample: PBMCs. The TCR comes from a woman under 30 in good health and CMV-seronegative. This chain connects TRBV27 to TRBJ2-3, with D possibly matching TRBD2 (5 bases). CDR3 amino acids: CASSLLGSSDTQYF. The CDR3 DNA sequence: TGTGCCAGCAGTTTATTGGGGAGTTCAGATACGCAGTATTTT.